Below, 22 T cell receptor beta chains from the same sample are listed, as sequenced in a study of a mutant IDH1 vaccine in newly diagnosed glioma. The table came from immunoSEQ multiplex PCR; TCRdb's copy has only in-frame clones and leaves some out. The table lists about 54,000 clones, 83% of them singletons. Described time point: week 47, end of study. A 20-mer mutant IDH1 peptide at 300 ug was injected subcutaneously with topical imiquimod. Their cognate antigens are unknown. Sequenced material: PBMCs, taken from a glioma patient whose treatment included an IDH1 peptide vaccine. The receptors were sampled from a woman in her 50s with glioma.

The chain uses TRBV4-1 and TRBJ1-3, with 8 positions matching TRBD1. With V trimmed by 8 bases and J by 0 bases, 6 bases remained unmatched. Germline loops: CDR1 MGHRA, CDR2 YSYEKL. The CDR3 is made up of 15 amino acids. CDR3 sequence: CASGAGGLSGNTIYF. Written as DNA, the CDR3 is TGCGCCAGCGGGGCAGGGGGCCTCTCTGGAAACACCATATATTTT.

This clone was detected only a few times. CDR3 loop: CTSSPRTGDGNTEAFF. The CDR3 bases are TGCACCAGCAGCCCGAGGACAGGAGATGGGAACACTGAAGCTTTCTTT. The gene calls are TRBV1 and TRBJ1-1; the tabulated D call, TRBD1, remains unverified against the DNA. TRBV1 is annotated as a pseudogene. This CDR3 has 16 residues.

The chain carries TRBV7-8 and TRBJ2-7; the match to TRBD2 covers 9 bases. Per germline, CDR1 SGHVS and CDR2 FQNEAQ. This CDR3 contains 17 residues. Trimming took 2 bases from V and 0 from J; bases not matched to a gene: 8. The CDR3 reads CASSLTSGSGSSYEQYF. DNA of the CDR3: TGTGCCAGCAGCTTAACATCGGGTAGCGGGAGCTCCTACGAGCAGTACTTC.

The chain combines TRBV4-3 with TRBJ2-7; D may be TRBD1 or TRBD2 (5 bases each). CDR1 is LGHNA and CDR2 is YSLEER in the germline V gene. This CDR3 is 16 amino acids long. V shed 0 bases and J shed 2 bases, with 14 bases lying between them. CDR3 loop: CASSQDEGRTPYEQYF. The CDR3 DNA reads TGCGCCAGCAGCCAAGATGAGGGACGAACACCCTACGAGCAGTACTTC.

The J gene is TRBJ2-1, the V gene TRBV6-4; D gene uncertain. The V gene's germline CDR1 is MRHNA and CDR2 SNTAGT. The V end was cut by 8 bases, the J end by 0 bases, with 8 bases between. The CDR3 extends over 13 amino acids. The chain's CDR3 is CASCRSSYNEQFF. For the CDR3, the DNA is TGTGCCAGCTGTCGATCCTCCTACAATGAGCAGTTCTTC.

CDR3 amino acids: CASSQTSGAIDTQYF. In DNA, the CDR3 is TGTGCCAGCAGCCAGACTAGCGGGGCTATAGATACGCAGTATTTT. This sequence joins TRBV5-6 and TRBJ2-3; 11 bases map to TRBD2. The CDR3 contains 15 residues. V lost 4 bases to trimming and J lost 5 bases; unmatched junction nucleotides: 6. Germline V gene sequence: CDR1 SGHDT, CDR2 YYEEEE.

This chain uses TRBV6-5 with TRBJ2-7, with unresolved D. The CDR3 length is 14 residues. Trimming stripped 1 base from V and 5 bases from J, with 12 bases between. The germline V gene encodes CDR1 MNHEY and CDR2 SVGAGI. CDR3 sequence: CASSYLAGLDEQYF. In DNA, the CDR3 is TGTGCCAGCAGTTACTTGGCAGGCTTAGACGAGCAGTACTTC.

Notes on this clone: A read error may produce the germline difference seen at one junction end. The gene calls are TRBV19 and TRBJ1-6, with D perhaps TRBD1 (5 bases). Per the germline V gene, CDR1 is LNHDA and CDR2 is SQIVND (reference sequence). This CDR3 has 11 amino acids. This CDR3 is CASTTWTLRVF. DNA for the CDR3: TGTGCCAGTACAACCTGGACATTACGGGTTTTT. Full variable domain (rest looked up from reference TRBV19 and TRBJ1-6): DGGITQSPKYLFRKEGQNVTLSCEQNLNHDAMYWYRQDPGQGLRLIYYSQIVNDFQKGDIAEGYSVSREKKESFPLTVTSAQKNPTAFYLCASTTWTLRVFGNGTRLTVT.

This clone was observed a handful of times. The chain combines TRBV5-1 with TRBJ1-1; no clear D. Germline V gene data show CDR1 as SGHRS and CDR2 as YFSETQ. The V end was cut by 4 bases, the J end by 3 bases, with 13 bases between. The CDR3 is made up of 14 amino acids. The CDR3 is CASSELGGDTEAFF. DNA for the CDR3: TGCGCCAGCAGCGAACTCGGCGGGGACACTGAAGCTTTCTTT. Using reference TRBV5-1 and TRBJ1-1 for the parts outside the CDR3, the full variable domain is KAGVTQTPRYLIKTRGQQVTLSCSPISGHRSVSWYQQTPGQGLQFLFEYFSETQRNKGNFPGRFSGRQFSNSRSEMNVSTLELGDSALYLCASSELGGDTEAFFGQGTRLTVV.

The CDR3 nucleotides read TGCGCCAGCAGCCTAAAGTCTTTTTCACAAGAGACCCAGTACTTC. This encodes CASSLKSFSQETQYF. The chain is built from TRBV4-1 and TRBJ2-5; no clear D. This CDR3 region has 15 residues. Trimming left V 4 bases short and J 2 bases short, with 14 bases between. Germline loops: CDR1 MGHRA, CDR2 YSYEKL.

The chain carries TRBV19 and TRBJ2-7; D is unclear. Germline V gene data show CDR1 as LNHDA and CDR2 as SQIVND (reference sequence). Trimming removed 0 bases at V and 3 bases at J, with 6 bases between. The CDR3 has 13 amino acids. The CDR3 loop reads CASSIDRNYEQYF. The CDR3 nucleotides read TGTGCCAGTAGTATAGACAGAAACTACGAGCAGTACTTC.

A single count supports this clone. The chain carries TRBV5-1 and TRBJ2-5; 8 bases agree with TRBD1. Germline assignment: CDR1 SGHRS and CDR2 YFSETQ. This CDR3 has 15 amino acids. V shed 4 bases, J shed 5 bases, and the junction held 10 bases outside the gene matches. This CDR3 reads CASSTRTGKGETQYF. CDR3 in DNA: TGCGCCAGCAGCACAAGGACAGGGAAGGGGGAGACCCAGTACTTC. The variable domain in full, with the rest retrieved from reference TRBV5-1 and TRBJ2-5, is KAGVTQTPRYLIKTRGQQVTLSCSPISGHRSVSWYQQTPGQGLQFLFEYFSETQRNKGNFPGRFSGRQFSNSRSEMNVSTLELGDSALYLCASSTRTGKGETQYFGPGTRLLVL.

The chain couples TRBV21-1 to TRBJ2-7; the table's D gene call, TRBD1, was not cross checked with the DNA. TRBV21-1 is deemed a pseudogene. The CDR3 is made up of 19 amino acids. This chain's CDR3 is CASLSRTWPQGDGTYEQYF. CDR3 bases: TGTGCCAGCCTATCTCGGACATGGCCCCAAGGTGACGGCACCTACGAGCAGTACTTC.

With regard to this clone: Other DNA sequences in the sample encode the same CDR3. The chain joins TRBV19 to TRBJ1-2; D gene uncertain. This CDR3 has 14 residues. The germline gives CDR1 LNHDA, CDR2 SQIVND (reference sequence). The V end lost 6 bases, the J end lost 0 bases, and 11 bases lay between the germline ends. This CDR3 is CASSIGGTNYGYTF. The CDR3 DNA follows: TGTGCCAGTAGCATCGGAGGCACTAACTATGGCTACACCTTC.

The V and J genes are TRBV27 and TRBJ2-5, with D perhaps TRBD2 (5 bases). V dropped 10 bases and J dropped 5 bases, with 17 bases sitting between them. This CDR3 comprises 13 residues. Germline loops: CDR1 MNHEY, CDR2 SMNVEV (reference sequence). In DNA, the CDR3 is TGTGCCACACACTCCCGGGGTAGGGAGACCCAGTACTTC. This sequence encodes CATHSRGRETQYF.

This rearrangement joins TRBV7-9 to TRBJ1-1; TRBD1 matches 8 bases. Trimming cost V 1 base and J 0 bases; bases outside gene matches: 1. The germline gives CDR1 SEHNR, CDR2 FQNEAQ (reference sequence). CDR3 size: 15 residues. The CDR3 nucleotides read TGTGCCAGCAGCTTAGGACAGGGGATGAACACTGAAGCTTTCTTT. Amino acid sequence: CASSLGQGMNTEAFF.

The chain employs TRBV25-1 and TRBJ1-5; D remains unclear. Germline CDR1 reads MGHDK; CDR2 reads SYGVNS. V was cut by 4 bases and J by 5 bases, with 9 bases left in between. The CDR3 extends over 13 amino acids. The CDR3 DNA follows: TGTGCCAGCAGTGTGGGAGGGTATCAGCCCCAGCATTTT. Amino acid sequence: CASSVGGYQPQHF.

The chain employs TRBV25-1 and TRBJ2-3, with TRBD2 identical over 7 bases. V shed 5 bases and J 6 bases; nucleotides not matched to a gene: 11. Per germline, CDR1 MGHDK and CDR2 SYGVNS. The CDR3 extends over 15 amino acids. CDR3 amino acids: CASSPGGGVLDTQYF. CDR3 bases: TGTGCCAGCAGTCCCGGTGGGGGGGTACTCGATACGCAGTATTTT.

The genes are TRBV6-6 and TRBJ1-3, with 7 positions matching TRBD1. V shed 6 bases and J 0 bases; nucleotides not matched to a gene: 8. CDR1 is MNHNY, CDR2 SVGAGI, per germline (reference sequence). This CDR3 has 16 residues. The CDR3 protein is CASSSRDSSSGNTIYF. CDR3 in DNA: TGTGCCAGCAGCTCTAGGGACAGTTCCTCTGGAAACACCATATATTTT.

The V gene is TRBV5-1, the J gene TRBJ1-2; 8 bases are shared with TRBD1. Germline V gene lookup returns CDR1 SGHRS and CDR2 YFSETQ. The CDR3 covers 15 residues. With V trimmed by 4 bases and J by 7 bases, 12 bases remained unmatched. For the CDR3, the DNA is TGCGCCAGCAGCCCGGACGGACAGGGAGGTAGTGGCTACACCTTC. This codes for CASSPDGQGGSGYTF.

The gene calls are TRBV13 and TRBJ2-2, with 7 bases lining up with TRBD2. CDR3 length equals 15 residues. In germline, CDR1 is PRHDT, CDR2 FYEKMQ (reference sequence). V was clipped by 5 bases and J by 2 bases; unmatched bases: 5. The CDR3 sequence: CASSPLADNTGELFF. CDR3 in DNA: TGTGCCAGCAGCCCTCTAGCGGATAACACCGGGGAGCTGTTTTTT.

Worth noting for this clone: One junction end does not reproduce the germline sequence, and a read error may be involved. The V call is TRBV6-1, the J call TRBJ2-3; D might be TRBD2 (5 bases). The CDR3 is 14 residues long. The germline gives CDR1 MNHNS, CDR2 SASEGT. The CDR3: CASRDPRVPDTQYF. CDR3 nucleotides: TGTGCCAGCCGTGACCCGAGGGTCCCAGATACGCAGTATTTT.